The 12 T cell receptor beta chains reported below all come from one sample, sequenced in a study of cytomegalovirus exposure and HLA in healthy donors. Primers for the PCR totalled 60 Vbeta and 13 Jbeta. TCRdb keeps only in-frame clones here, not all; method: immunoSEQ multiplex PCR. In the table there are under 150,000 clones, about 80% of which are singletons. The sequencing input was PBMCs. The receptors were sampled from a woman aged 25 to 39 in good health and CMV-seronegative.

The gene calls are TRBV27 and TRBJ1-2; TRBD1 aligns across 10 bases. CDR1 and CDR2 (germline): MNHEY, SMNVEV (reference sequence). The CDR3 consists of 15 residues. Trimming took 5 bases from V and 9 from J; bases not matched to a gene: 12. This CDR3 is CASSARQGAALSYTF. CDR3 nucleotide sequence: TGTGCCAGCAGTGCCCGACAGGGGGCAGCCCTCAGCTACACCTTC.

In this sample, this clone turned up once. V is TRBV6-5 and J is TRBJ2-5, with TRBD2 matching over 8 bases. V dropped 3 bases and J dropped 5; count of bases not matched to a gene: 11. The V gene's germline CDR1 is MNHEY and CDR2 SVGAGI. The CDR3 is 16 amino acids. CDR3 loop: CASSYLAGLRGETQYF. CDR3 DNA: TGTGCCAGCAGTTATCTAGCGGGCCTGAGGGGGGAGACCCAGTACTTC.

This clone was detected a few times. The J gene is TRBJ2-5, the V gene TRBV4-3, with D possibly matching TRBD2 (5 bases). Germline CDR1 and CDR2: LGHNA and YSLEER. V was cut by 4 bases and J by 2 bases, with 11 bases left in between. The CDR3 is 14 amino acids. The CDR3 sequence is CASSRLGEQETQYF. CDR3 nucleotides: TGCGCCAGCAGCCGGTTGGGAGAGCAAGAGACCCAGTACTTC.

This clone turned up a few times. The V and J genes are TRBV18 and TRBJ1-1; D is ambiguous. Germline V gene data show CDR1 as KGHSH and CDR2 as LQKENI. V was pared by 0 bases and J by 1 base, with 15 bases between. This CDR3 has 17 amino acids. The CDR3 nucleotides read TGTGCCAGCTCACCACCGGTTGGCTCACCGCAGAACACTGAAGCTTTCTTT. The encoded protein is CASSPPVGSPQNTEAFF.

This clone occurred once. CDR3 loop: CASSFGSPFLRGSSYEQYF. The CDR3 DNA reads TGTGCCAGCAGCTTTGGTTCGCCGTTTTTGCGGGGTAGCTCCTACGAGCAGTACTTC. The gene calls are TRBV5-8 and TRBJ2-7; maybe TRBD2 (6 bases). The CDR3 length is 19 residues. V was pared by 2 bases and J by 0 bases, with 24 bases between. Germline V gene sequence: CDR1 SGHTS, CDR2 YDEGEE.

The chain recombines TRBV18 with TRBJ1-6; 7 bases match TRBD1. The CDR3 length is 14 residues. J gave up 10 bases and V 2 bases, and 5 bases lay outside the gene matches. Per germline, CDR1 KGHSH and CDR2 LQKENI. CDR3: CASSPEGGESPLHF. For the CDR3, the DNA is TGTGCCAGCTCACCAGAAGGGGGCGAGTCACCCCTCCACTTT. Full variable domain (rest looked up from reference TRBV18 and TRBJ1-6): NAGVMQNPRHLVRRRGQEARLRCSPMKGHSHVYWYRQLPEEGLKFMVYLQKENIIDESGMPKERFSAEFPKEGPSILRIQQVVRGDSAAYFCASSPEGGESPLHFGNGTRLTVT.

The chain's CDR3 is CASRRQGASGNTIYF. CDR3 DNA sequence: TGTGCCAGCAGGAGGCAGGGGGCTAGTGGAAACACCATATATTTT. V is TRBV6-1 and J is TRBJ1-3, with 8 bases identical to TRBD1. With V trimmed by 6 bases and J by 3 bases, 7 bases remained unmatched. The CDR3 length is 15 residues. Looked up from germline, CDR1 is MNHNS and CDR2 is SASEGT.

The genes are TRBV5-1 and TRBJ1-1, with TRBD1 identical over 7 bases. The CDR3 runs to 15 residues. V gave up 0 bases and J gave up 1 base; unmatched junction bases: 3. Germline CDR1 SGHRS, CDR2 YFSETQ. The CDR3 loop is CASSLEQGRNTEAFF. CDR3 nucleotide sequence: TGCGCCAGCAGCTTGGAACAGGGGAGGAACACTGAAGCTTTCTTT.

This chain joins TRBV20-1 and TRBJ1-5; perhaps TRBD1 as D (5 bases). This CDR3 comprises 11 residues. V dropped 5 bases and J dropped 8 bases, with 10 bases sitting between them. Germline-derived CDR1 and CDR2 are DFQATT and SNEGSKA (reference sequence). The CDR3 sequence is CSAFQGEPQHF. In DNA, the CDR3 is TGCAGTGCTTTCCAGGGTGAGCCCCAGCATTTT.

The V gene is TRBV6-1, the J gene TRBJ2-5; 9 nucleotides align to TRBD1. The J call may be wrong; the DNA end is better matched by TRBJ2-7. CDR1 is MNHNS, CDR2 SASEGT, per germline. The CDR3 consists of 14 residues. The DNA for the CDR3 is TGTGCCAGCAGCAATCACAGGGGGCTATACGAGCAGTACTTC. It yields the protein CASSNHRGLYEQYF.

The chain recombines TRBV5-1 with TRBJ2-5; 10 bases fit TRBD2. V was pared by 0 bases and J by 2 bases, with 4 bases of the junction left unmatched. This CDR3 comprises 16 residues. Germline V lookup: CDR1 SGHRS, CDR2 YFSETQ. CDR3: CASSLARTSGQETQYF. For the CDR3, the DNA is TGCGCCAGCAGCTTGGCCCGGACTAGCGGACAAGAGACCCAGTACTTC.

V and J are TRBV15 and TRBJ2-2, with a tentative D call TRBD2 (6 bases). In germline, CDR1 is LNHNV, CDR2 YYDKDF (reference sequence). Trimming cost V 0 bases and J 0 bases, with 11 bases left between them. This CDR3 has 17 residues. The CDR3 reads CATSRDLGGSNTGELFF. For the CDR3, the DNA is TGTGCCACCAGCAGAGATCTCGGAGGGTCGAACACCGGGGAGCTGTTTTTT.